The T cell receptor (beta chain) under discussion was sequenced for a study of shared clonotypes between healthy human individuals. For the study at large: CD4 naive and CD4 memory each took three plates per donor, while CD8 naive took two and CD8 memory one. Broader study findings: Clonotypes not shared had lower generation probabilities than those common to all four donors. The study found 4.5% to 5% of naive CD4 clonotypes shared across a handful of donors.

Details on this clone: Its antigen is not known.

Trimming left V 1 base short and J 4 bases short, with 13 bases between. This CDR3 contains 15 residues. Germline CDR1 and CDR2: MDHEN and SYDVKM. An even split of each subset's genomic DNA across several immunoSEQ plates was performed. The assay was immunoSEQ multiplex PCR, and TCRdb's table has in-frame clones only and misses some. Here the sample spans 850,000 to 1,100,000 clones, 60% to 85% being singletons. V gene TRBV28 combines with J gene TRBJ1-2; TRBD1 might be the D (5 bases). The sequence came from a man aged 18-30 years in good health. Some clones in this sample may be carry-over from other donors' samples. The sequencing input was memory CD4+ T cells from PBMCs. Subset given: CD45RA-negative fraction. CDR3 sequence reads: CASSLYEGQVYGYTF. CDR3 in DNA: TGTGCCAGCAGTTTATACGAGGGGCAGGTCTATGGCTACACCTTC.